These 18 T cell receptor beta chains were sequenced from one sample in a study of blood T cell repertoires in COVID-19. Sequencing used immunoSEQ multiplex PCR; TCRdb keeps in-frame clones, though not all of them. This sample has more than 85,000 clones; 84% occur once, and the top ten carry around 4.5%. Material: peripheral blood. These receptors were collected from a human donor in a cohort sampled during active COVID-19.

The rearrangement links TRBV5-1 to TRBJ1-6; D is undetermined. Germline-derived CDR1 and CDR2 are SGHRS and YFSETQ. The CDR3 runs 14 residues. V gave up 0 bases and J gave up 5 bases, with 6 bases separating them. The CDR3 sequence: CASSLGRDNSPLHF. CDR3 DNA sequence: TGCGCCAGCAGCTTGGGGCGGGATAATTCACCCCTCCACTTT. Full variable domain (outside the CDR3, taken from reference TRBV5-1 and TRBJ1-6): KAGVTQTPRYLIKTRGQQVTLSCSPISGHRSVSWYQQTPGQGLQFLFEYFSETQRNKGNFPGRFSGRQFSNSRSEMNVSTLELGDSALYLCASSLGRDNSPLHFGNGTRLTVT.

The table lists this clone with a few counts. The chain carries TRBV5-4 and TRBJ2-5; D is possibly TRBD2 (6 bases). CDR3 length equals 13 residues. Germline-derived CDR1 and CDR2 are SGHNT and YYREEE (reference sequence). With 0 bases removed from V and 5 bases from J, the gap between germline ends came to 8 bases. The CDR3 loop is CASSLAGGETQYF. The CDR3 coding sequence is TGTGCCAGCAGCTTGGCTGGGGGGGAGACCCAGTACTTC.

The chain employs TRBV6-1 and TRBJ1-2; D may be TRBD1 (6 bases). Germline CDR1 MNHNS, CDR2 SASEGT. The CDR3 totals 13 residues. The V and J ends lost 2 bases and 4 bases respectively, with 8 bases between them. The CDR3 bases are TGTGCCAGCAGTGAACTACAGGGCTATGGCTACACCTTC. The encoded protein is CASSELQGYGYTF.

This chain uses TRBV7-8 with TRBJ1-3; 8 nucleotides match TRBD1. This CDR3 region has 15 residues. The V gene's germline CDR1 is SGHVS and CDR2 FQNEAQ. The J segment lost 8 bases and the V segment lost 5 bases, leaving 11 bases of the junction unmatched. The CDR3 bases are TGTGCCAGCAGCCGCAGCCGGGACAGGTCGGACACCATATATTTT. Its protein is CASSRSRDRSDTIYF.

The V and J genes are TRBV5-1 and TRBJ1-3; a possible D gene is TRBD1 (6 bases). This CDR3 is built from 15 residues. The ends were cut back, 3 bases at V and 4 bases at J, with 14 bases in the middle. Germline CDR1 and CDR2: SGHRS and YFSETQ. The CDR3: CASSSEQGFGNTIYF. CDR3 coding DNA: TGCGCCAGCAGCTCGGAACAGGGTTTCGGAAACACCATATATTTT.

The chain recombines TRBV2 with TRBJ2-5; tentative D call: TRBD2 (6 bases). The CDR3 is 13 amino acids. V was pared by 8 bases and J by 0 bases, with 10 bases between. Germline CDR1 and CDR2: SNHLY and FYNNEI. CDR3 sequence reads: CASERDYQETQYF. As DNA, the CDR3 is TGTGCCAGCGAACGGGACTACCAAGAGACCCAGTACTTC.

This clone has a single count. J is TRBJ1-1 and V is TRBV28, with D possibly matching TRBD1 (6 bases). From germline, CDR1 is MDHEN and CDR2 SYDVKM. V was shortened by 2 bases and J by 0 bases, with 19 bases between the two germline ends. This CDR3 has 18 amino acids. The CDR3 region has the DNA TGTGCCAGCAGTTTAAAGGCAGGGGATGGATTCATGAACACTGAAGCTTTCTTT. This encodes CASSLKAGDGFMNTEAFF.

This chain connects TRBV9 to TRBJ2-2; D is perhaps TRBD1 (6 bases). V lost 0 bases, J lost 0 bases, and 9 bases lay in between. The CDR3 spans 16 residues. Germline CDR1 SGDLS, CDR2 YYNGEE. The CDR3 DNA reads TGTGCCAGCAGCGTAGTTGGGACACCGAACACCGGGGAGCTGTTTTTT. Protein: CASSVVGTPNTGELFF. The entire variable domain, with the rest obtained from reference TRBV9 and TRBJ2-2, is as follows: DSGVTQTPKHLITATGQRVTLRCSPRSGDLSVYWYQQSLDQGLQFLIQYYNGEERAKGNILERFSAQQFPDLHSELNLSSLELGDSALYFCASSVVGTPNTGELFFGEGSRLTVL.

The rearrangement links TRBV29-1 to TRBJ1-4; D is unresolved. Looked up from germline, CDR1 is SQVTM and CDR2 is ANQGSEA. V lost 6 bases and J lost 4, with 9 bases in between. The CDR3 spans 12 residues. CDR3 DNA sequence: TGCAGCGTGGCACAGCATAATGAAAAACTGTTTTTT. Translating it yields CSVAQHNEKLFF.

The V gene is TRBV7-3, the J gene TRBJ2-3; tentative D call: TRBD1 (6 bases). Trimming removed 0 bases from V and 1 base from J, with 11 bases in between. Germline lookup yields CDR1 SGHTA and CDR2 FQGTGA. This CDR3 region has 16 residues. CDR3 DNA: TGTGCCAGCAGCTTAACGCCAGGGGTTGGCACAGATACGCAGTATTTT. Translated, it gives CASSLTPGVGTDTQYF.

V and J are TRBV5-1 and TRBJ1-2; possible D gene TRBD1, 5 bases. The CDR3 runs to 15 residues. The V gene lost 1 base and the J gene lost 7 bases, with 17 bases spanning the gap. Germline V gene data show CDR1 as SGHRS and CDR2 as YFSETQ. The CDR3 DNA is TGCGCCAGCAGCTTGTTAGGACAACCATCCACTGGCTACACCTTC. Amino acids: CASSLLGQPSTGYTF.

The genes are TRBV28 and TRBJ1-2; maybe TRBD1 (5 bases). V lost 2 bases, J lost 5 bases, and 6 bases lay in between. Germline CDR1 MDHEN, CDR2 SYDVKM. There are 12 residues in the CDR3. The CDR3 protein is CASSLQGYGYTF. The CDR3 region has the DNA TGTGCCAGCAGTTTACAGGGTTATGGCTACACCTTC.

The CDR3 DNA follows: TGTGCCTCACACCCTTGGGGCGGGGTGGGAGAGCAGTACTTC. This sequence encodes CASHPWGGVGEQYF. The chain is built from TRBV30 and TRBJ2-7, with D tentatively TRBD2 (6 bases). Trimming removed 7 bases from V and 7 bases from J, with 23 bases in between. This CDR3 is 14 amino acids long. Per germline, CDR1 GTSNPN and CDR2 SVGIG (reference sequence).

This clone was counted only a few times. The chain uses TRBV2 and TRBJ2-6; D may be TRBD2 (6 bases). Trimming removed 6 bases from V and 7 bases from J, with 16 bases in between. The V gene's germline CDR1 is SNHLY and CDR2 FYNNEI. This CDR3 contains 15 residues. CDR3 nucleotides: TGTGCCAGCAGGAGCGGAGGGAATTATGCCAACGTCCTGACTTTC. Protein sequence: CASRSGGNYANVLTF.

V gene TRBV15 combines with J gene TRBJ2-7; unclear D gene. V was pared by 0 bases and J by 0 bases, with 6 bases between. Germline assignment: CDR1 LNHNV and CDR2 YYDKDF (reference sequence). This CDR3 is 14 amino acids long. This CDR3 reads CATSRDTVSYEQYF. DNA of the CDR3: TGTGCCACCAGCAGAGATACGGTCTCCTACGAGCAGTACTTC.

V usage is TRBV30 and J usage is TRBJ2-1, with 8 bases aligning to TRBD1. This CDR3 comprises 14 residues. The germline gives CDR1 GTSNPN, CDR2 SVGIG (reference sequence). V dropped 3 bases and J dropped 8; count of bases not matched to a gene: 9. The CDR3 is CAWRAGGVWYEQFF. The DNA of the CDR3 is TGTGCCTGGAGGGCAGGGGGCGTTTGGTATGAGCAGTTCTTC.

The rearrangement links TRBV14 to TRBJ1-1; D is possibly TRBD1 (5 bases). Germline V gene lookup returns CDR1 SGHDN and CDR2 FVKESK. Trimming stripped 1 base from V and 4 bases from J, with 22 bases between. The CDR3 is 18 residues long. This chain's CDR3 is CASSQAKRGVGGRTEAFF. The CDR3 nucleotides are TGTGCCAGCAGCCAAGCAAAACGTGGGGTGGGGGGTCGCACTGAAGCTTTCTTT.

The CDR3 DNA is TGTGCCAGCACGCGAGCGGGGGGCATCACAGATACGCAGTATTTT. Amino acid sequence: CASTRAGGITDTQYF. This chain connects TRBV28 to TRBJ2-3; 9 bases agree with TRBD2. The CDR3 contains 15 residues. V lost 7 bases, J lost 2 bases, and 7 bases stayed unmatched. CDR1 and CDR2 (germline): MDHEN, SYDVKM.